This note documents a single T cell receptor (beta chain) sequence. The antigen is unknown. The sample is drawn from a study of cytomegalovirus exposure and HLA in healthy donors. Across the whole study: Roughly 80% of some 390 genotyped donors fell in the Caucasian-associated ancestry cluster. Points from the study as a whole: Association with HLA alleles at 0.05 false discovery rate was found for roughly 17,000 TCR beta sequences in a later analysis. The study found most TCR sequences rare, yet found some public TCRs in many donors.

The primer mix had 60 Vbeta and 13 Jbeta primers. The protocol was immunoSEQ multiplex PCR, while the TCRdb copy is restricted to in-frame clones and leaves out a portion. The repertoire includes about 190,000 clones, roughly 74% of them detected once, and roughly an eighth sits in the top ten. CDR3 size: 16 residues. V was shortened by 3 bases and J by 6 bases, with 21 bases between the two germline ends. Germline V gene sequence: CDR1 KGHSH, CDR2 LQKENI. This clonotype originated in a woman under 40 in good health and CMV-seropositive. V gene TRBV18 combines with J gene TRBJ2-7, with D uncertain. Sequenced material: PBMCs. Here the CDR3 DNA reads TGTGCCAGCTCACCGGGTCCTCGCGTAGGTCGGGTCGAGCAGTACTTC. Amino acid sequence: CASSPGPRVGRVEQYF. Full variable domain (missing parts from reference TRBV18 and TRBJ2-7): NAGVMQNPRHLVRRRGQEARLRCSPMKGHSHVYWYRQLPEEGLKFMVYLQKENIIDESGMPKERFSAEFPKEGPSILRIQQVVRGDSAAYFCASSPGPRVGRVEQYFGPGTRLTVT.